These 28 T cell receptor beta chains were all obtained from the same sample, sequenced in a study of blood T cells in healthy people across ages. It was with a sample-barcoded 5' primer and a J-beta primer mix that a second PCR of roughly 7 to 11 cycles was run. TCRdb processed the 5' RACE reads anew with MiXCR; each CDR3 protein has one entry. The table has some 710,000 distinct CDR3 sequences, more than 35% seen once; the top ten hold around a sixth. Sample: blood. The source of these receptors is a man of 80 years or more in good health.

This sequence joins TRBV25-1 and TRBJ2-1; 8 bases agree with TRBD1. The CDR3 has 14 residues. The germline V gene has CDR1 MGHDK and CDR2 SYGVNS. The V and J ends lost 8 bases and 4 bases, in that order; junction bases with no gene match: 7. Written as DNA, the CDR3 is TGTGCCAGCGGCGGCAGGGGGCGATACAATGAGCAGTTCTTC. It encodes CASGGRGRYNEQFF.

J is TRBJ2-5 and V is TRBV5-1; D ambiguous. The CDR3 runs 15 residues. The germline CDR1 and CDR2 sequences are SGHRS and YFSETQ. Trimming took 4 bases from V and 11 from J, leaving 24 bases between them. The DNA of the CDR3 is TGCGCCAGCAGCCCAACCCGGTCGTGGGAAAATGAGCAGTACTTC. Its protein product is CASSPTRSWENEQYF.

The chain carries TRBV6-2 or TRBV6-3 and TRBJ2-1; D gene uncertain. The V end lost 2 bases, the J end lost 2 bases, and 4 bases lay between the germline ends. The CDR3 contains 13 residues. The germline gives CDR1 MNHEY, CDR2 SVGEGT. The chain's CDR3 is CASSYDTYNEQFF. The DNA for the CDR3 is TGTGCCAGCAGTTACGACACCTACAATGAGCAGTTCTTC.

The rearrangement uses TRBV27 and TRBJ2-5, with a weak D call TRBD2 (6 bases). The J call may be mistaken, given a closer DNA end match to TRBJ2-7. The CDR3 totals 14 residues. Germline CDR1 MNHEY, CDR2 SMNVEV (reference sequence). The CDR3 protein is CASSRDWGLYEQYF. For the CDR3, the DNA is TGTGCCAGCAGTCGGGACTGGGGACTGTACGAGCAGTACTTC.

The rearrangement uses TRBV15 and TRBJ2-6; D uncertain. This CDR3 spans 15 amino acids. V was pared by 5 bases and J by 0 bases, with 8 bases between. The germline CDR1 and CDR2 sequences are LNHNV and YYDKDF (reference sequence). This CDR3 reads CATSLHSSGANVLTF. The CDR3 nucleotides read TGTGCCACCAGCCTTCACAGCTCTGGGGCCAACGTCCTGACTTTC.

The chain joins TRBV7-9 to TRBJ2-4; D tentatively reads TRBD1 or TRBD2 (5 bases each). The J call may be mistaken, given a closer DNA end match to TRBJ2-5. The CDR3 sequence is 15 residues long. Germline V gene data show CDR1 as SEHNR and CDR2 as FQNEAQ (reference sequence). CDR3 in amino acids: CASSLEFGGQETQYF. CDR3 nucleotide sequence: TGTGCCAGCAGCTTAGAGTTTGGGGGCCAAGAGACCCAGTACTTC.

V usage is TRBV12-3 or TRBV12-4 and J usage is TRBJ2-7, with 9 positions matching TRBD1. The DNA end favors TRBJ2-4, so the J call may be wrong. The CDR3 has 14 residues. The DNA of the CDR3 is TGTGCCAGCAGTAGGACAGGGGCTGGGGACATTCAGTACTTC. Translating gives CASSRTGAGDIQYF.

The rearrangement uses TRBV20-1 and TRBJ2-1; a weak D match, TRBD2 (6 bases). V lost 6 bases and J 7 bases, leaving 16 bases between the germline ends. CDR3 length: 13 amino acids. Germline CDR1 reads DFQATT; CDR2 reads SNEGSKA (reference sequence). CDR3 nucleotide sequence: TGCAGTGCCACTAGCCGGTCCGGTAATGAGCAGTTCTTC. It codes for CSATSRSGNEQFF.

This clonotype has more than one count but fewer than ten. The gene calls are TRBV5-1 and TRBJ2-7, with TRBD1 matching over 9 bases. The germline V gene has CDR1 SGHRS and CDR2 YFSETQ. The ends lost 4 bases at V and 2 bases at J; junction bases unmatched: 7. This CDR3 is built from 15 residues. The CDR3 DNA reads TGCGCCAGCAGCCAGGGCGGGGACAGGGCCTACGAGCAGTACTTC. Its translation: CASSQGGDRAYEQYF.

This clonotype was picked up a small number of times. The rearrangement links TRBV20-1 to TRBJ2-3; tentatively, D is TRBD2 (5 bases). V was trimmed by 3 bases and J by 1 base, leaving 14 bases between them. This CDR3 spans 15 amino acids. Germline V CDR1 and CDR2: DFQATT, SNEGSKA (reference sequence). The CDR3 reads CSASLAAGGTDTQYF. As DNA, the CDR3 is TGCAGTGCTAGTCTCGCGGCCGGGGGCACAGATACGCAGTATTTT.

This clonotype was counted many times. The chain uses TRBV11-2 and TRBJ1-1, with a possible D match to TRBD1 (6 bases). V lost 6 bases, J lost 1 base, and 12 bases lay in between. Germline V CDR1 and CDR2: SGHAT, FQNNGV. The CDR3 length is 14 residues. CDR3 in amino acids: CASSSQGTNTEAFF. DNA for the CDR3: TGTGCCAGCAGTTCACAGGGAACGAACACTGAAGCTTTCTTT.

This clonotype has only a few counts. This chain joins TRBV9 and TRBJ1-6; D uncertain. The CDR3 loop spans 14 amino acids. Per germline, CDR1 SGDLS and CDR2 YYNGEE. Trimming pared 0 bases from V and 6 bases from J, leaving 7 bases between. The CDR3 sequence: CASSVEGSNSPLHF. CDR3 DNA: TGTGCCAGCAGCGTAGAGGGCAGTAATTCACCCCTCCACTTT.

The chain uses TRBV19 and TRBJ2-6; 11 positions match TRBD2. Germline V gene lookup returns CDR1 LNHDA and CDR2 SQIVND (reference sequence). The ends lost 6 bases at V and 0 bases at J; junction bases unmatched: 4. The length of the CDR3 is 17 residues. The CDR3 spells CASRRLAGNSGANVLTF. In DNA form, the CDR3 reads TGTGCCAGTAGGCGACTAGCGGGGAACTCTGGGGCCAACGTCCTGACTTTC.

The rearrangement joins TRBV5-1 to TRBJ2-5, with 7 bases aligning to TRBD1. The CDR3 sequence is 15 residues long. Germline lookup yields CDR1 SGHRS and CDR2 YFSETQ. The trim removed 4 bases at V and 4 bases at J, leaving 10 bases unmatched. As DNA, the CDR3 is TGCGCCAGCAGCCCAGCACCGACAGGGTCAGAGACCCAGTACTTC. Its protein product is CASSPAPTGSETQYF.

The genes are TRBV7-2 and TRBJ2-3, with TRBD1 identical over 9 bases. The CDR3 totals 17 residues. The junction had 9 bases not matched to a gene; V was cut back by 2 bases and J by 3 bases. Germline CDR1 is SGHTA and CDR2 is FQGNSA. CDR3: CASSLMGGTGSTDTQYF. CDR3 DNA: TGTGCCAGCAGCTTAATGGGGGGGACAGGGAGTACAGATACGCAGTATTTT.

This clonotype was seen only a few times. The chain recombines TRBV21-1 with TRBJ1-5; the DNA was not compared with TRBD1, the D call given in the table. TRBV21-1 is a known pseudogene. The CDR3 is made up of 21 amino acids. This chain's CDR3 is CASSKGVYRTGGLYSNQPQHF. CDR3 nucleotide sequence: TGTGCCAGCAGCAAAGGTGTCTATCGGACAGGGGGCCTCTATAGTAATCAGCCCCAGCATTTT.

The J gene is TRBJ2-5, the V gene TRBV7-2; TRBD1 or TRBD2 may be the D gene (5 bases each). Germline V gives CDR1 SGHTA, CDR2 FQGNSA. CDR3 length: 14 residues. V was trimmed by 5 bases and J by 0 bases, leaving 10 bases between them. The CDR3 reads CASSVSGHQETQYF. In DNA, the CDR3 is TGTGCCAGCAGCGTATCGGGGCACCAAGAGACCCAGTACTTC.

The CDR3 loop is CASNPPTGRPANLYEQYF. CDR3 coding DNA: TGTGCCAGCAACCCGCCCACCGGACGGCCGGCCAACCTCTACGAGCAGTACTTC. This chain joins TRBV21-1 and TRBJ2-7; the listed D gene, TRBD2, was not tested against the DNA. TRBV21-1 is reported as a pseudogene. This CDR3 contains 18 residues.

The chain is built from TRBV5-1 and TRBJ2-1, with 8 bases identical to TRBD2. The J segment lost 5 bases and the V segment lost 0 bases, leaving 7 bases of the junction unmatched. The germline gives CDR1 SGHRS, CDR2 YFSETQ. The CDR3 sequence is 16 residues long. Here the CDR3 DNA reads TGCGCCAGCAGCTTGGGGCGACTAGCGACAAACAATGAGCAGTTCTTC. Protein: CASSLGRLATNNEQFF.

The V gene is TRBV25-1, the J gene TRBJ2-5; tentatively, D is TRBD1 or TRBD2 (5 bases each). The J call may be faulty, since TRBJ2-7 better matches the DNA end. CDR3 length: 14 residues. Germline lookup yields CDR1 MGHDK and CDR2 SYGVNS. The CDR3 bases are TGTGCCAGCAGTGGCCAGGGAGAGTCCTACGAGCAGTACTTC. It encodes CASSGQGESYEQYF.

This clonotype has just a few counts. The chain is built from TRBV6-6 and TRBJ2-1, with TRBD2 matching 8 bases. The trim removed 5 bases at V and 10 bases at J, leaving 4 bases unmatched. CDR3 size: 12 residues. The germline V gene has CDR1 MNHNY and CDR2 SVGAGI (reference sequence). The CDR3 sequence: CASSRTSWEQFF. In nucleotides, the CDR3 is TGTGCCAGCAGTCGGACTAGCTGGGAGCAGTTCTTC.

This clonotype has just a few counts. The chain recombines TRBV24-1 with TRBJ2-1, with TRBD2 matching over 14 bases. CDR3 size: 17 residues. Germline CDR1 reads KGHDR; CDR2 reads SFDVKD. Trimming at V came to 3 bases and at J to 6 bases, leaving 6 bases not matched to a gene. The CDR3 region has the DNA TGTGCCACCAGTGATGTAACGGGACTAGCGGGAGTCAATGAGCAGTTCTTC. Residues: CATSDVTGLAGVNEQFF.

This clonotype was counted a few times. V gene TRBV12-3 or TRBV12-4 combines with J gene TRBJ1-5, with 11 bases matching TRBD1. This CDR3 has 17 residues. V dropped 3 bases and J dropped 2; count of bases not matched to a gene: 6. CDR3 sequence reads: CASSFGTGGIGNQPQHF. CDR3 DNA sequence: TGTGCCAGCAGTTTCGGGACAGGGGGTATTGGCAATCAGCCCCAGCATTTT.

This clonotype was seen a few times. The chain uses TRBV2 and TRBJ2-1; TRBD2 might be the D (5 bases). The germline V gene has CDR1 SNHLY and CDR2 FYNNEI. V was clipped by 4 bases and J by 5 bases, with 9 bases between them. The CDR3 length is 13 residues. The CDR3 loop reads CASSGRSNNEQFF. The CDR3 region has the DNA TGTGCCAGCAGTGGGAGGTCGAACAATGAGCAGTTCTTC.

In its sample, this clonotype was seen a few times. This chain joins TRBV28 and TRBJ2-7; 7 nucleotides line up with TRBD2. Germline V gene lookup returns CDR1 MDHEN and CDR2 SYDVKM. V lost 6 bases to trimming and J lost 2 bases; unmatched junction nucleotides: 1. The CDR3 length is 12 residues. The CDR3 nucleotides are TGTGCCAGCAGGACTAGCACCTACGAGCAGTACTTC. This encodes CASRTSTYEQYF.

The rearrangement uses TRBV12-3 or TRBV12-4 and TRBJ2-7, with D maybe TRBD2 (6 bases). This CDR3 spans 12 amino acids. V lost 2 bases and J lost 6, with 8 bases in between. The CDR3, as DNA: TGTGCCAGCAGTTTAAACGGGGGCGAGCAGTACTTC. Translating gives CASSLNGGEQYF.

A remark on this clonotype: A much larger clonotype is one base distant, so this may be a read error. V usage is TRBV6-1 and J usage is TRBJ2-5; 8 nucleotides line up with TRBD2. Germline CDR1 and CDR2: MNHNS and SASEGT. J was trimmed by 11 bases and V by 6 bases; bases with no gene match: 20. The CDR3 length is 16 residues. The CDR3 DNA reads TGTGCCAGCAGCGAAACCCTTGCGGGAGGTTTGAATGAGCAGTACTTC. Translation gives CASSETLAGGLNEQYF.

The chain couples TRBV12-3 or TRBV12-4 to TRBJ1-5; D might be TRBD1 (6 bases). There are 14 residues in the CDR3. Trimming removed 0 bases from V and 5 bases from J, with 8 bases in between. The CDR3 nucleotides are TGTGCCAGCAGTTTAGCCGGGGGCTATCAGCCCCAGCATTTT. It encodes CASSLAGGYQPQHF.